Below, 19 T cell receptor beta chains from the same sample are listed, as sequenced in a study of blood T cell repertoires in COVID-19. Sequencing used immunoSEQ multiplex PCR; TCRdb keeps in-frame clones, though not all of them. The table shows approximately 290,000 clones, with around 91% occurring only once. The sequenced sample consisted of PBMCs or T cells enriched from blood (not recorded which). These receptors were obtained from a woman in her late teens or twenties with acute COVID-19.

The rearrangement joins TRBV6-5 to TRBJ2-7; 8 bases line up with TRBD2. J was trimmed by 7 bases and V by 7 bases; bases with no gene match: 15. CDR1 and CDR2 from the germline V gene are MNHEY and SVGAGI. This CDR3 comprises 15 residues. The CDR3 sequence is CASTPSGGRREEQYF. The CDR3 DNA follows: TGTGCCAGCACCCCCTCGGGAGGGAGAAGGGAAGAGCAGTACTTC.

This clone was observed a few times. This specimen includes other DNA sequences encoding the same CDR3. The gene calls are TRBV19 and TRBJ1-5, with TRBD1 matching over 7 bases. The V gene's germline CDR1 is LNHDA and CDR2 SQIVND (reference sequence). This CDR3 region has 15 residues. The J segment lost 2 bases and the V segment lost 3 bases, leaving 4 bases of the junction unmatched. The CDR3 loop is CASSIRQGGNQPQHF. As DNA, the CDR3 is TGTGCCAGTAGTATCCGACAGGGTGGCAATCAGCCCCAGCATTTT. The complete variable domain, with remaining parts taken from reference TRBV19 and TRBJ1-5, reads DGGITQSPKYLFRKEGQNVTLSCEQNLNHDAMYWYRQDPGQGLRLIYYSQIVNDFQKGDIAEGYSVSREKKESFPLTVTSAQKNPTAFYLCASSIRQGGNQPQHFGDGTRLSIL.

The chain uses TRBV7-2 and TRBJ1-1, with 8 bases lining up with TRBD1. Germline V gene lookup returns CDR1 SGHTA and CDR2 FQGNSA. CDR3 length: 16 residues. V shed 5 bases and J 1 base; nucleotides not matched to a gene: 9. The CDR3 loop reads CASSERTGYGNTEAFF. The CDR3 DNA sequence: TGTGCCAGCAGCGAAAGGACAGGGTACGGGAACACTGAAGCTTTCTTT.

CDR3 amino acids: CASRLAFGADTQYF. Written as DNA, the CDR3 is TGTGCCAGCAGGCTAGCGTTTGGCGCAGATACGCAGTATTTT. The chain carries TRBV6-5 and TRBJ2-3, with TRBD2 as a possible D gene (6 bases). The germline CDR1 and CDR2 sequences are MNHEY and SVGAGI. The CDR3 has 14 amino acids. With 6 bases removed from V and 4 bases from J, the gap between germline ends came to 14 bases.

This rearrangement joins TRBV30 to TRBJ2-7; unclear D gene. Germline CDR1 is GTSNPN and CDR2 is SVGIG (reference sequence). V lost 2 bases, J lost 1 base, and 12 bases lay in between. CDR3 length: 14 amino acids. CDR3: CAWSSTQTSYEQYF. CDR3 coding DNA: TGTGCCTGGAGTTCGACACAGACATCCTACGAGCAGTACTTC.

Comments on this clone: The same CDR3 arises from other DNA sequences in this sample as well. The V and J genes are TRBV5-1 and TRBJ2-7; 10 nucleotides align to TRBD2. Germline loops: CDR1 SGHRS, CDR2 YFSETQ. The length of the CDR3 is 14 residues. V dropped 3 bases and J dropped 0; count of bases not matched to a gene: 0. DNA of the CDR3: TGCGCCAGCAGCTCTAGCGGGAGCTCCTACGAGCAGTACTTC. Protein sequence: CASSSSGSSYEQYF.

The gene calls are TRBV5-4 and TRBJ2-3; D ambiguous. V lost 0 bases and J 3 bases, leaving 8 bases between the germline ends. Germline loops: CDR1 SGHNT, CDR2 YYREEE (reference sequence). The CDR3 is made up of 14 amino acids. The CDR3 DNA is TGTGCCAGCAGCTTGGCCCCCCCTACAGATACGCAGTATTTT. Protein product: CASSLAPPTDTQYF.

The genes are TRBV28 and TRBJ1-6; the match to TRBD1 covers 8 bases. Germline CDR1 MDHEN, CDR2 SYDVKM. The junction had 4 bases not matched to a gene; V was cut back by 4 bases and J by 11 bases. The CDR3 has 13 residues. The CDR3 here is CASSWTGRTPLHF. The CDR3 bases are TGTGCCAGCAGTTGGACAGGGAGGACACCCCTCCACTTT.

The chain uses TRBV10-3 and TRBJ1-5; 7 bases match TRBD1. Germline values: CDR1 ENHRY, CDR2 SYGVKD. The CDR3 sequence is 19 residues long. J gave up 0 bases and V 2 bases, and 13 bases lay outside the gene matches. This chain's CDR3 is CAISEGNRGPSYSNQPQHF. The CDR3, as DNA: TGTGCCATCAGTGAGGGTAACAGGGGCCCATCCTATAGCAATCAGCCCCAGCATTTT.

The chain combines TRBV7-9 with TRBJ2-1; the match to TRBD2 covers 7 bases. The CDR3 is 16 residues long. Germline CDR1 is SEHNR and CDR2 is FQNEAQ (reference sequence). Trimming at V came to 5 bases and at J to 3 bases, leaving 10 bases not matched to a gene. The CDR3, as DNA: TGTGCCAGCAGCCCACCGACTAGCTATGGCTACAATGAGCAGTTCTTC. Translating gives CASSPPTSYGYNEQFF.

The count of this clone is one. CDR3 sequence: CASRWDILGYTF. CDR3 sequence (DNA): TGTGCCAGCAGGTGGGACATTTTAGGCTACACCTTC. V gene TRBV28 combines with J gene TRBJ1-2; weak D call: TRBD1 (6 bases). The CDR3 is made up of 12 amino acids. CDR1 is MDHEN and CDR2 is SYDVKM in the germline V gene. Trimming took off 6 bases at V and 8 bases at J, with 13 bases between the two ends.

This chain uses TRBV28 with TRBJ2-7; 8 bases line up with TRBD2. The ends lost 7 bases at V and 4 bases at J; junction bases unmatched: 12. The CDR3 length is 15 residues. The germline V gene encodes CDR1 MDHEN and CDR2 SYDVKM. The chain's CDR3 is CASTPGPAGVYEQYF. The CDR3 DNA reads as TGTGCCAGCACCCCAGGGCCAGCGGGAGTTTACGAGCAGTACTTC.

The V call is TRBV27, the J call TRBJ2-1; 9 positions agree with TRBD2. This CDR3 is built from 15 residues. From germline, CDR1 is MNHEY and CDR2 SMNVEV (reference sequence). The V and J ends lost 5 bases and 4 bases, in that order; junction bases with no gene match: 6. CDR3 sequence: CASSPSSGTYNEQFF. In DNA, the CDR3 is TGTGCCAGCAGTCCTTCTAGCGGGACTTACAATGAGCAGTTCTTC.

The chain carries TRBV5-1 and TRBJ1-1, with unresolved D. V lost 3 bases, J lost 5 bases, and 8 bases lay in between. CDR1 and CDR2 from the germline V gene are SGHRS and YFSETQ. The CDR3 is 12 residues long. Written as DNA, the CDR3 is TGCGCCAGCAGCTCGACTCTAACTGAAGCTTTCTTT. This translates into CASSSTLTEAFF.

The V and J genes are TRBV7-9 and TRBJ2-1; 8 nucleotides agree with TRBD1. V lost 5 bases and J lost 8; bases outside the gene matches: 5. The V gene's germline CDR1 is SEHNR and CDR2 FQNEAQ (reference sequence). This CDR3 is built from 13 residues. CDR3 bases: TGTGCCAGCAGCCAAATGACAGGGGATGAGCAGTTCTTC. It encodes CASSQMTGDEQFF.

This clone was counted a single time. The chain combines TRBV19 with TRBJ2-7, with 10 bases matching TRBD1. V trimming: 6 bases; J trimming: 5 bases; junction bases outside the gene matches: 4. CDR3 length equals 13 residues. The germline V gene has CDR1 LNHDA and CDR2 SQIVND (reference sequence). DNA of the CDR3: TGTGCCAGTAGCCTCGGGACAGGGGACGAGCAGTACTTC. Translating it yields CASSLGTGDEQYF. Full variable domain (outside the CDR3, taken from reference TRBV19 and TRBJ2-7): DGGITQSPKYLFRKEGQNVTLSCEQNLNHDAMYWYRQDPGQGLRLIYYSQIVNDFQKGDIAEGYSVSREKKESFPLTVTSAQKNPTAFYLCASSLGTGDEQYFGPGTRLTVT.

The CDR3 is CSVVGRPTDEQFF. The CDR3 DNA is TGCAGCGTTGTGGGGCGACCTACGGATGAGCAGTTCTTC. This sequence joins TRBV29-1 and TRBJ2-1; D may be TRBD1 (5 bases). Germline V CDR1 and CDR2: SQVTM, ANQGSEA. V dropped 4 bases and J dropped 8 bases, with 15 bases sitting between them. There are 13 residues in the CDR3.

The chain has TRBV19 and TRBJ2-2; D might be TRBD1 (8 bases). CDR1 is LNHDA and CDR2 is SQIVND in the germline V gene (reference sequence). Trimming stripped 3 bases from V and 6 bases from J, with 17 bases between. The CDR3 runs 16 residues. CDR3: CASSIGRTGSPGELFF. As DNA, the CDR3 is TGTGCCAGTAGTATCGGGAGGACAGGGTCCCCCGGGGAGCTGTTTTTT. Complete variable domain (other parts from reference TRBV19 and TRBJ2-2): DGGITQSPKYLFRKEGQNVTLSCEQNLNHDAMYWYRQDPGQGLRLIYYSQIVNDFQKGDIAEGYSVSREKKESFPLTVTSAQKNPTAFYLCASSIGRTGSPGELFFGEGSRLTVL.

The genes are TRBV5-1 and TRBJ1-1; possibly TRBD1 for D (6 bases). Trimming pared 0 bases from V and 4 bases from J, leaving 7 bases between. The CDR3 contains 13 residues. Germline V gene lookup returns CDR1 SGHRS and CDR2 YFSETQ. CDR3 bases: TGCGCCAGCAGCTTGGGCAGGGGCACTGAAGCTTTCTTT. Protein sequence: CASSLGRGTEAFF.